Sequencing of this TCR beta chain was carried out in a study of T cell responses to AZD1222 COVID-19 vaccine (dated by TCRdb to the early 2020s). Looking at the study overall: A total of just over 230 trial participants underwent TCR sequencing, of whom 207 had received two doses of AZD1222 and some 25 had received two doses of the MenACWY control vaccine. Trial participants were enrolled by age into subgroups of 18-55, 56-69 and 70-plus years, and about 150, 27 and 61 TCR-sequenced participants, respectively, were included in these subgroups. Overall study results and their limits: After two AZD1222 doses, spike-specific TCR breadth and depth were significantly higher than at day 0 and than in MenACWY recipients. Participants were mostly white British and included more females than males, and it was suggested by the authors that clonal diversity may have been underestimated. In the small 56-69-year group, the increase in depth fell short of significance, most likely because of low power. No day 14 peak-response samples were available, so repertoires were characterized only after the peak T cell response. The vaccine-associated CD4 TCRs covered the entire spike protein, and the dominant responses fell in regions 160-218 and 743-854. Nearly half of unique spike-specific TCRs reportedly recognized epitopes outside regions mutated in the B.1.351 and B.1.1.7 variants. Conclusions about previously exposed vaccinees are limited because only six or seven AZD1222 recipients were SARS-CoV-2 seropositive at baseline.

This specimen's time point label, interpreted: about 28 days (+/-7) after the second vaccine dose. The sample's treatment or condition, from its label and the paper: meningococcal conjugate vaccine given as trial control. The vaccinee samples were drawn from two UK trials, COV001 and COV002, one of which was a single-blind randomized controlled phase 2/3 trial testing AZD1222 (ChAdOx1 nCoV-19) in healthy adults. For TCRbeta chain sequencing, PBMC samples from trial participants were taken at day 0 and at day 28 after the second dose. The CDR3 regions of human TCRbeta chains were analyzed by immunosequencing. As for the original processing: Repertoire TCRs were matched against a reference library of SARS-CoV-2-specific TCRs generated with the MIRA antigen-specificity platform. Breadth was defined as the fraction of unique TCRs that were SARS-CoV-2-associated. Depth was defined as the fraction of total T cells that were SARS-CoV-2-associated. Using the MIRA data, every spike-specific TCR was mapped to the spike region that the TCR reacted to and assigned to either a CD4 or a CD8 class. Log10-transformed breadth and depth values were compared by one-way ANOVA with Sidak's multiple comparisons tests. The immuneACCESS repertoire file appears here via TCRdb, limited to in-frame rearrangements. These files lack a portion of the clones; in checked studies, under half of the deficit traces to unresolved V genes, and the cause of the others is not known. V, J and clone size are those of that table, while D and trimming were read from the DNA. Across this sample there are 200,000 to 250,000 clones, with about 95% seen only once. The ten most abundant clones make up over 1.5% of the sample.

This clone was detected once. Its target antigen remains unknown. There are no base qualities to consult, and no much larger clone falls within one base. Including cysteine and phenylalanine, the CDR3 has 14 amino acids. The read is trimmed to its CDR3 DNA, 42 bases read in frame from base 1. Via the germline V gene (reference sequence), CDR1 is LGHDT and CDR2 YNNKEL. V loses 3 bases of germline sequence and J loses 2 bases, and the interval between the two ends is 8 bases. This clonotype was obtained from an adult who received the MenACWY meningococcal vaccine as a control. The sequencing here drew on peripheral blood, taken 28 days after the second dose of the MenACWY control vaccine. Recombination joined TRBV3-1 (or the pseudogene TRBV3-2) with TRBJ2-1; no D gene can be assigned with confidence. Here the CDR3 is given as CASSHTATYNEQFF. The DNA sequence is as follows: TGTGCCAGCAGCCATACGGCAACCTACAATGAGCAGTTCTTC.